Shown below are 17 T cell receptor beta chains from a single sample sequenced in a study of blood T cell repertoires in COVID-19. The repertoire was sequenced with immunoSEQ multiplex PCR; TCRdb's copy has only in-frame clones and lacks some. The sample holds 170,000 or so clones, 85% to 90% seen once. The source material was peripheral blood. These receptors were obtained from a woman in her 70s with COVID-19, enrolled during active disease.

This clone was seen a few times. CDR3 in amino acids: CASSSKGLPMNYEQYF. The CDR3, as DNA: TGTGCCAGCAGCTCAAAGGGACTTCCCATGAACTACGAGCAGTACTTC. V usage is TRBV11-2 and J usage is TRBJ2-7, with a weak D call TRBD2 (6 bases). Trimming stripped 4 bases from V and 3 bases from J, with 19 bases between. CDR1 and CDR2 from the germline V gene are SGHAT and FQNNGV. The CDR3 has 16 residues.

V is TRBV10-2 and J is TRBJ2-5; D is possibly TRBD1 (6 bases). The CDR3 sequence is 14 residues long. Trimming removed 6 bases at V and 2 bases at J, with 13 bases between. Germline-derived CDR1 and CDR2 are WSHSY and SAAADI. DNA of the CDR3: TGCGCCAGCAGCCAACAGGGACCTCAAGAGACCCAGTACTTC. Protein product: CASSQQGPQETQYF.

J is TRBJ1-2 and V is TRBV7-3; 9 bases align to TRBD1. This CDR3 is 15 amino acids long. Unmatched junction bases numbered 11, after V lost 5 bases and J lost 7 bases. CDR1 SGHTA and CDR2 FQGTGA come from the germline V gene. CDR3 nucleotide sequence: TGTGCCAGCAGCCCCACCGGGACAGGGTCGTCTGGCTACACCTTC. Translation gives CASSPTGTGSSGYTF.

The rearrangement links TRBV6-2 or TRBV6-3 to TRBJ1-2; D may be TRBD1 (5 bases). V was shortened by 4 bases and J by 4 bases, with 10 bases between the two germline ends. CDR3 length: 13 amino acids. CDR1 MNHEY and CDR2 SVGEGT come from the germline V gene. CDR3 in amino acids: CASSLKQVYGYTF. The CDR3 DNA reads as TGTGCCAGCAGTTTGAAACAGGTCTATGGCTACACCTTC.

The J gene is TRBJ1-1, the V gene TRBV28; weak D call: TRBD1 (5 bases). V was shortened by 6 bases and J by 1 base, with 12 bases between the two germline ends. The CDR3 length is 14 residues. From germline, CDR1 is MDHEN and CDR2 SYDVKM. The CDR3 DNA sequence: TGTGCCAGCAGGTCGGGGGGAGAGAACACTGAAGCTTTCTTT. Encoded protein: CASRSGGENTEAFF.

The chain couples TRBV19 to TRBJ1-5; D is undetermined. The CDR3 is 15 residues long. Germline values: CDR1 LNHDA, CDR2 SQIVND (reference sequence). Trimming cost V 2 bases and J 0 bases, with 8 bases left between them. This CDR3 is CASSISPNSNQPQHF. In nucleotides, the CDR3 is TGTGCCAGTAGTATATCCCCTAATAGCAATCAGCCCCAGCATTTT.

This sequence joins TRBV19 and TRBJ1-2; 11 bases fit TRBD1. The V and J ends lost 9 bases and 7 bases, in that order; junction bases with no gene match: 7. The CDR3 loop spans 13 amino acids. The V gene's germline CDR1 is LNHDA and CDR2 SQIVND (reference sequence). CDR3 in DNA: TGTGCCAGCACCCCCGGGACAGGGGGTGGCTACACCTTC. Translating it yields CASTPGTGGGYTF.

This chain joins TRBV3-1 (or the pseudogene TRBV3-2) and TRBJ1-2; TRBD1 is a possible D gene (6 bases). V was shortened by 4 bases and J by 8 bases, with 17 bases between the two germline ends. The germline gives CDR1 LGHDT, CDR2 YNNKEL (reference sequence). This CDR3 contains 14 residues. DNA for the CDR3: TGTGCCAGCAGCCGTCGGGACGGGGACATGGGCTACACCTTC. Its protein product is CASSRRDGDMGYTF.

The chain uses TRBV14 and TRBJ2-1; 10 nucleotides line up with TRBD2. V lost 6 bases, J lost 7 bases, and 9 bases stayed unmatched. This CDR3 spans 15 amino acids. Germline V lookup: CDR1 SGHDN, CDR2 FVKESK. The CDR3 DNA reads TGTGCCAGCAGAAAAGCTAGCGGGAGTCCAAATGAGCAGTTCTTC. This gives the protein CASRKASGSPNEQFF.

This clone was found a few times. The chain couples TRBV5-1 to TRBJ2-3, with 8 bases aligning to TRBD2. This CDR3 contains 17 residues. V lost 2 bases to trimming and J lost 0 bases; unmatched junction nucleotides: 8. Germline lookup yields CDR1 SGHRS and CDR2 YFSETQ. The CDR3 is CASSFRIAGTSTDTQYF. DNA for the CDR3: TGCGCCAGCAGCTTCCGGATAGCGGGAACTAGCACAGATACGCAGTATTTT.

This chain connects TRBV29-1 to TRBJ2-5, with D perhaps matching TRBD1 or TRBD2 (5 bases each). The CDR3 has 12 amino acids. Germline V gene lookup returns CDR1 SQVTM and CDR2 ANQGSEA. Trimming removed 7 bases at V and 2 bases at J, with 11 bases between. The CDR3 sequence is CSEGSSQETQYF. As DNA, the CDR3 is TGCAGCGAGGGGAGTTCGCAAGAGACCCAGTACTTC. The variable domain in full, with the rest retrieved from reference TRBV29-1 and TRBJ2-5, is SAVISQKPSRDICQRGTSLTIQCQVDSQVTMMFWYRQQPGQSLTLIATANQGSEATYESGFVIDKFPISRPNLTFSTLTVSNMSPEDSSIYLCSEGSSQETQYFGPGTRLLVL.

This chain uses TRBV28 with TRBJ2-7, with 10 bases aligning to TRBD1. J lost 5 bases, V lost 7 bases, and 11 bases had no gene match. Germline V CDR1 and CDR2: MDHEN, SYDVKM. The CDR3 consists of 15 residues. CDR3 bases: TGTGCCAGCACACTCGACCAAGGGACAGGGGACGAGCAGTACTTC. It encodes CASTLDQGTGDEQYF.

The gene calls are TRBV10-1 and TRBJ2-1; TRBD2 matches at 13 bases. V was pared by 6 bases and J by 6 bases, with 26 bases of the junction left unmatched. CDR3 length: 22 amino acids. The germline V gene has CDR1 WNHNN and CDR2 SYGVQD (reference sequence). The CDR3 region has the DNA TGCGCCAGCAGGGCCGGGACAAGCCTTGGTGGTTTAACTAGCGGGAGGGCCAATGAGCAGTTCTTC. The encoded protein is CASRAGTSLGGLTSGRANEQFF.

This clone occurred once. The chain employs TRBV4-2 and TRBJ2-3, with 14 bases identical to TRBD2. This CDR3 contains 18 residues. V dropped 4 bases and J dropped 4; count of bases not matched to a gene: 10. Germline CDR1 LGHNA, CDR2 YNFKEQ. The CDR3, as DNA: TGTGCCAGCAGCCTCCGAATCCCGACTAGCGGGAGGGCAGATACGCAGTATTTT. This codes for CASSLRIPTSGRADTQYF.

This clone appeared once. This sequence joins TRBV7-8 and TRBJ1-2; D may be TRBD1 (5 bases). V was pared by 5 bases and J by 3 bases, with 16 bases between. This CDR3 has 15 amino acids. CDR1 and CDR2 (germline): SGHVS, FQNEAQ. The CDR3 DNA sequence: TGTGCCAGCAGCCCCTCACGAAGGGACTACTATGGCTACACCTTC. It yields the protein CASSPSRRDYYGYTF.

This clone was found a few times. The V gene is TRBV9, the J gene TRBJ1-3; TRBD1 is a possible D gene (5 bases). V gave up 0 bases and J gave up 0 bases, with 10 bases separating them. The CDR3 sequence is 16 residues long. Germline CDR1 and CDR2: SGDLS and YYNGEE. The CDR3 DNA sequence: TGTGCCAGCAGCGTAGGGGGTACAGGCTCTGGAAACACCATATATTTT. Translated, it gives CASSVGGTGSGNTIYF.

This clone was recorded only once. The chain joins TRBV12-3 or TRBV12-4 to TRBJ1-1, with unresolved D. This CDR3 spans 13 amino acids. Trimming shortened V by 7 bases and J by 11 bases, and 20 bases separated the two germline ends. The CDR3 bases are TGTGCCAGCACCCCCGGGGAGGGAGTTCGCGCTTTCTTT. It specifies CASTPGEGVRAFF.